This T cell receptor (beta chain) was identified in a study of PD-1 blockade in classical Hodgkin lymphoma. General observations from the study: Individuals initiating nivolumab under 1 year after ASCT were excluded. Significant TCR diversity gains by C4D1 occurred in CD4+ but not CD8+ cells.

Exposure to brentuximab vedotin varied, and each patient had relapsed following autologous stem cell transplantation. Patients showed best responses of complete response, partial response or progressive disease. Comment on this clone: Its antigen remains unknown.

Only in-frame clones appear in the TCRdb table, and some are missing; sequencing was by immunoSEQ multiplex PCR. The data contain tens of thousands of clones, over 70% of them singletons. The CDR3 has 15 residues. Germline CDR1 MGHRA, CDR2 YSYEKL. Between the trimmed V and J ends, which lost 0 bases and 0 bases, there was a span of 7 bases. The material was peripheral blood mononuclear cells (PBMCs), obtained before the second cycle of nivolumab. The rearrangement joins TRBV4-1 to TRBJ2-3, with unresolved D. This clonotype originated in a human donor with classical Hodgkin lymphoma. The CDR3 here is CASSQDPPSTDTQYF. CDR3 in DNA: TGCGCCAGCAGCCAAGATCCCCCTAGCACAGATACGCAGTATTTT.